This passage covers 21 T cell receptor beta chains from one sample sequenced in a study of cytotoxic CD8 clonotypes in ibrutinib-treated CLL. Profiled with immunoSEQ multiplex PCR; TCRdb holds only in-frame clones, not every one. The data show under 150,000 clones, 91% seen once. The sequences come from PBMCs, collected after 12 months of ibrutinib treatment. These TCRs come from a human donor with chronic lymphocytic leukemia.

The chain has TRBV4-3 and TRBJ2-5, with TRBD2 matching over 8 bases. The V segment lost 1 base and the J segment 7 bases; nucleotides outside the gene matches: 2. Germline-derived CDR1 and CDR2 are LGHNA and YSLEER. The CDR3 is 13 amino acids. Here the CDR3 reads CASSQGAGGTQYF. The CDR3 coding sequence is TGCGCCAGCAGCCAAGGGGCGGGGGGGACCCAGTACTTC.

The chain combines TRBV27 with TRBJ2-7; 14 positions agree with TRBD2. The CDR3 is 16 residues long. Per the germline V gene, CDR1 is MNHEY and CDR2 is SMNVEV (reference sequence). The ends lost 3 bases at V and 6 bases at J; junction bases unmatched: 7. In nucleotides, the CDR3 is TGTGCCAGCAGTTTTTCCGGGACTAGCGGGAGACCCGAGCAGTACTTC. Translated: CASSFSGTSGRPEQYF.

The chain uses TRBV19 and TRBJ1-5; TRBD1 aligns across 12 bases. CDR3 length equals 15 residues. Per the germline V gene, CDR1 is LNHDA and CDR2 is SQIVND (reference sequence). The V segment lost 5 bases and the J segment 4 bases; nucleotides outside the gene matches: 3. The DNA for the CDR3 is TGTGCCAGTAGTGGGACAGGGGGCAGGAATCAGCCCCAGCATTTT. Translated: CASSGTGGRNQPQHF.

This chain connects TRBV14 to TRBJ2-7; D ambiguous. CDR3 size: 18 residues. V lost 2 bases and J 4 bases, leaving 24 bases between the germline ends. Germline CDR1 SGHDN, CDR2 FVKESK. The CDR3 sequence: CASSQSKGRVRALYEQYF. CDR3 in DNA: TGTGCCAGCAGCCAATCAAAGGGTCGAGTCCGAGCCCTTTACGAGCAGTACTTC.

CDR3 nucleotide sequence: TGTGCCAGCAGTGACAGATTTGAAGCTTTCTTT. Translating it yields CASSDRFEAFF. The V and J genes are TRBV25-1 and TRBJ1-1; D gene unclear. Germline-derived CDR1 and CDR2 are MGHDK and SYGVNS. Trimming left V 3 bases short and J 7 bases short, with 6 bases between. The CDR3 runs 11 residues. The full variable domain, its missing parts supplied by reference TRBV25-1 and TRBJ1-1, is EADIYQTPRYLVIGTGKKITLECSQTMGHDKMYWYQQDPGMELHLIHYSYGVNSTEKGDLSSESTVSRIRTEHFPLTLESARPSHTSQYLCASSDRFEAFFGQGTRLTVV.

This clone was recorded once. The rearrangement joins TRBV18 to TRBJ2-3, with unresolved D. Germline-derived CDR1 and CDR2 are KGHSH and LQKENI. CDR3 length: 14 amino acids. V dropped 4 bases and J dropped 1 base, with 9 bases sitting between them. The CDR3 sequence is CASSLTDGTDTQYF. The CDR3 DNA follows: TGTGCCAGCTCACTAACAGACGGCACAGATACGCAGTATTTT.

This sequence joins TRBV29-1 and TRBJ2-1; 8 bases agree with TRBD1. Germline lookup yields CDR1 SQVTM and CDR2 ANQGSEA. The CDR3 has 17 residues. V dropped 3 bases and J dropped 4; count of bases not matched to a gene: 14. The CDR3 nucleotides are TGCAGCGTTGACCGAGATCCCAGGGGGCGAAGGTACAATGAGCAGTTCTTC. Protein sequence: CSVDRDPRGRRYNEQFF.

The chain couples TRBV2 to TRBJ2-3; D possibly uses TRBD1 or TRBD2 (5 bases each). Trimming cost V 5 bases and J 0 bases, with 15 bases left between them. CDR1 and CDR2 from the germline V gene are SNHLY and FYNNEI. There are 16 residues in the CDR3. The chain's CDR3 is CASSPWTGPSTDTQYF. CDR3 DNA sequence: TGTGCCAGCAGTCCTTGGACGGGGCCAAGCACAGATACGCAGTATTTT.

This chain joins TRBV2 and TRBJ2-1; 7 nucleotides match TRBD2. With V trimmed by 7 bases and J by 9 bases, 12 bases remained unmatched. The CDR3 totals 14 residues. Germline V CDR1 and CDR2: SNHLY, FYNNEI. The CDR3 region has the DNA TGTGCCAGCACCGGCGGGAGAAGATCCGGTGAGCAGTTCTTC. This translates into CASTGGRRSGEQFF.

Details on this clone: Other DNA sequences in the same sample also yield this CDR3. The V gene is TRBV10-3, the J gene TRBJ1-1, with TRBD1 as a possible D gene (6 bases). V lost 1 base and J lost 4, with 13 bases in between. This CDR3 is 15 amino acids long. Looked up from germline, CDR1 is ENHRY and CDR2 is SYGVKD. The CDR3 protein is CAISELQGGGTEAFF. In DNA form, the CDR3 reads TGTGCCATCAGTGAGTTACAGGGAGGAGGCACTGAAGCTTTCTTT.

The chain links TRBV7-3 to TRBJ2-5; D ambiguous. There are 13 residues in the CDR3. From germline, CDR1 is SGHTA and CDR2 FQGTGA. Deletions cut 1 base from V and 1 base from J, with 4 bases between. In nucleotides, the CDR3 is TGTGCCAGCAGCTTAAGGGTCCAAGAGACCCAGTACTTC. Its translation is CASSLRVQETQYF.

The chain carries TRBV30 and TRBJ2-7, with D maybe TRBD2 (5 bases). The germline V gene has CDR1 GTSNPN and CDR2 SVGIG (reference sequence). V was pared by 3 bases and J by 5 bases, with 11 bases between. This CDR3 comprises 12 residues. CDR3 loop: CAWRPDYNEQYF. CDR3 DNA sequence: TGTGCCTGGAGACCCGACTATAACGAGCAGTACTTC.

The genes are TRBV19 and TRBJ1-4; D is uncertain. V dropped 5 bases and J dropped 0 bases, with 4 bases sitting between them. From germline, CDR1 is LNHDA and CDR2 SQIVND (reference sequence). The CDR3 is 13 residues long. CDR3 amino acids: CASSWTTNEKLFF. In nucleotides, the CDR3 is TGTGCCAGTAGTTGGACAACTAATGAAAAACTGTTTTTT.

The rearrangement uses TRBV7-9 and TRBJ2-7; the D gene could be TRBD1 or TRBD2 (6 bases each). The germline gives CDR1 SEHNR, CDR2 FQNEAQ (reference sequence). CDR3 length equals 15 residues. Trimming cost V 5 bases and J 2 bases, with 16 bases left between them. The CDR3 sequence: CASSPEGGPTYEQYF. The CDR3 DNA is TGTGCCAGCAGCCCCGAGGGGGGTCCTACCTACGAGCAGTACTTC.

CDR3 loop: CASTGTGMYGYTF. In DNA, the CDR3 is TGTGCCAGCACCGGGACAGGGATGTATGGCTACACCTTC. The chain joins TRBV16 to TRBJ1-2; TRBD1 aligns across 9 bases. The CDR3 contains 13 residues. Germline CDR1 reads KGHSY; CDR2 reads FQNENV. The V gene end was trimmed by 7 bases and the J gene end by 5 bases; junction bases not matched to a gene: 5.

The gene calls are TRBV5-1 and TRBJ2-7; 8 positions match TRBD2. Germline values: CDR1 SGHRS, CDR2 YFSETQ. The CDR3 sequence is 16 residues long. V shed 0 bases, J shed 3 bases, and the junction held 8 bases outside the gene matches. This CDR3 is CASSLAWAGGSYEQYF. The CDR3 nucleotides are TGCGCCAGCAGCTTGGCCTGGGCGGGAGGTAGCTACGAGCAGTACTTC.

The rearrangement joins TRBV19 to TRBJ2-1, with 7 bases lining up with TRBD2. The CDR3 length is 15 residues. Germline lookup yields CDR1 LNHDA and CDR2 SQIVND (reference sequence). With 6 bases clipped from V and 5 bases from J, the junction kept 10 bases outside the gene matches. CDR3 residues: CASRLGGSGNNEQFF. The CDR3 bases are TGTGCCAGTAGGCTTGGCGGGAGTGGCAACAATGAGCAGTTCTTC. Based on the CDR3 plus reference TRBV19 and TRBJ2-1, the full variable domain is DGGITQSPKYLFRKEGQNVTLSCEQNLNHDAMYWYRQDPGQGLRLIYYSQIVNDFQKGDIAEGYSVSREKKESFPLTVTSAQKNPTAFYLCASRLGGSGNNEQFFGPGTRLTVL.

The chain joins TRBV14 to TRBJ2-7; 9 bases map to TRBD1. Unmatched junction bases numbered 9, after V lost 5 bases and J lost 4 bases. The CDR3 is made up of 15 amino acids. The germline CDR1 and CDR2 sequences are SGHDN and FVKESK. The CDR3 region has the DNA TGTGCCAGCAGCGCATTCGGGACAGGGTGGTACGAGCAGTACTTC. Residues: CASSAFGTGWYEQYF. The full variable domain, in which reference TRBV14 and TRBJ2-7 provide the parts outside the CDR3, is EAGVTQFPSHSVIEKGQTVTLRCDPISGHDNLYWYRRVMGKEIKFLLHFVKESKQDESGMPNNRFLAERTGGTYSTLKVQPAELEDSGVYFCASSAFGTGWYEQYFGPGTRLTVT.

The rearrangement links TRBV2 to TRBJ2-7, with TRBD1 identical over 9 bases. Germline-derived CDR1 and CDR2 are SNHLY and FYNNEI. This CDR3 is built from 16 residues. The V and J ends lost 7 bases and 0 bases, in that order; junction bases with no gene match: 10. The CDR3 DNA reads as TGTGCCAGCATCGGTGGGGACAGGGCCCCCTCCTACGAGCAGTACTTC. Translation gives CASIGGDRAPSYEQYF. The full variable domain, rest sourced from reference TRBV2 and TRBJ2-7, is EPEVTQTPSHQVTQMGQEVILRCVPISNHLYFYWYRQILGQKVEFLVSFYNNEISEKSEIFDDQFSVERPDGSNFTLKIRSTKLEDSAMYFCASIGGDRAPSYEQYFGPGTRLTVT.

V gene TRBV19 combines with J gene TRBJ1-4; possible D gene TRBD1, 6 bases. Trimming took 5 bases from V and 0 from J, leaving 13 bases between them. Germline assignment: CDR1 LNHDA and CDR2 SQIVND (reference sequence). The CDR3 length is 16 residues. The CDR3 DNA sequence: TGTGCCAGTAGTGGGCGGGACACTGCAACTAATGAAAAACTGTTTTTT. Amino acids: CASSGRDTATNEKLFF.

This clone was detected once. The rearrangement joins TRBV5-5 to TRBJ1-2; D is uncertain. Trimming took 0 bases from V and 5 from J, leaving 14 bases between them. The CDR3 has 15 residues. CDR1 is SGHKS and CDR2 is YYEKEE in the germline V gene (reference sequence). This chain's CDR3 is CASSLGMGIGYGYTF. CDR3 in DNA: TGTGCCAGCAGCTTGGGGATGGGGATCGGTTATGGCTACACCTTC.